This T cell receptor (beta chain) was sequenced in a study of identical twins. One entry per CDR3 protein results from TCRdb running MiXCR on the 5' RACE reads. The table records hundreds of thousands of distinct CDR3 sequences, approximately 6% of them present only once. Only a few counts were recorded for this clonotype. Its antigen is still unknown. Every donor was a healthy Caucasian. Study-wide results and caveats: It was out-of-frame TCR alpha sharing in monozygotic twins that models underestimated. There is a chance that invariant MAIT and iNKT cells partially muddied zero-insertion analyses. These conclusions were based on statistical analysis (cross-sectional, not following the same donors).

Losses at the gene ends were 8 bases for V and 7 bases for J; bases not matched to a gene: 13. CDR3 length: 16 amino acids. CDR1 is MDHEN and CDR2 is SYDVKM in the germline V gene. The sequence was obtained from a man aged 18 to 30 in good health. The sequencing sample was made of naive T cells sorted from blood. This chain connects TRBV28 to TRBJ2-5; 13 bases are shared with TRBD2. CDR3 region: CASGRTSGSLLGTQYF. The CDR3 DNA reads as TGTGCCAGCGGAAGGACTAGCGGGAGTTTATTAGGGACCCAGTACTTC.